The TCR beta chain described here comes from a study of PD-1 blockade in mismatch repair-deficient tumors. Overall study findings and caveats: After pembrolizumab, tumor-resident clones rose rapidly, then generally contracted before radiologic responses.

With respect to this clone: Antigen unknown.

The length of the CDR3 is 14 residues. Losses at the gene ends were 6 bases for V and 2 bases for J; bases not matched to a gene: 7. Germline CDR1 and CDR2: SEHNR and FQNEAQ (reference sequence). Clones were sequenced by immunoSEQ multiplex PCR, and TCRdb holds only the in-frame ones, with some missing. The repertoire holds about 79,000 clones, with approximately 81% as singletons. This receptor was identified in an adult with mismatch repair-deficient cancer. The J gene is TRBJ2-7, the V gene TRBV7-9; 7 nucleotides line up with TRBD2. The specimen was peripheral blood, collected 44 weeks after starting pembrolizumab. The CDR3 region has the DNA TGTGCCAGCAGTCTTCCGGGACTAACCTACGAGCAGTACTTC. Residues: CASSLPGLTYEQYF.